The rows below give T cell receptor beta chains drawn from one sample of a study of blood T cell repertoires in COVID-19. TCRdb keeps only in-frame clones here, not all; method: immunoSEQ multiplex PCR. The sample lists more than 250,000 clones; around 87% were seen once. Material for sequencing was peripheral blood. The source of these receptors is a middle-aged man with active or convalescent COVID-19. CDR3s leave out the opening cysteine and the closing phenylalanine or tryptophan. The order of the fields is V gene, D gene, CDR3 protein. D genes are given only for firm matches.

v_gene: TRBV19
d_gene: NA
CDR3aa: ASSISGGAQY

v_gene: TRBV6-5
d_gene: TRBD1
CDR3aa: ASTHGTGAYEQY

v_gene: TRBV5-1
d_gene: NA
CDR3aa: ASSLGQADEQY

v_gene: TRBV3-1/TRBV3-2
d_gene: NA
CDR3aa: ASSETADTQY

v_gene: TRBV9
d_gene: NA
CDR3aa: ASSVGRGNNNEQF

v_gene: TRBV24-1
d_gene: NA
CDR3aa: ATSGSPGSQPHTDTQY

v_gene: TRBV5-5
d_gene: NA
CDR3aa: ASSLFQASSYNEQF

v_gene: TRBV5-1
d_gene: TRBD1
CDR3aa: ASSWTGGAEKLF

v_gene: TRBV28
d_gene: NA
CDR3aa: ASVDASGWGPTYEQY

v_gene: TRBV29-1
d_gene: NA
CDR3aa: SVGAGSSYEQY

v_gene: TRBV6-5
d_gene: NA
CDR3aa: ASSSQGFREYNEQF

v_gene: TRBV29-1
d_gene: NA
CDR3aa: SVVTPLEEKLF

v_gene: TRBV5-6
d_gene: TRBD1
CDR3aa: ASGDRGHYEQY

v_gene: TRBV5-1
d_gene: TRBD1
CDR3aa: ASSPGQGPTGELF

v_gene: TRBV6-5
d_gene: NA
CDR3aa: ASSSRDSRHEQY

v_gene: TRBV2
d_gene: NA
CDR3aa: ASSNPTGRETQY

v_gene: TRBV5-1
d_gene: TRBD1
CDR3aa: ASSLSGGWDGYT

v_gene: TRBV5-6
d_gene: TRBD1
CDR3aa: ASSLQIRGRTEAF

v_gene: TRBV9
d_gene: NA
CDR3aa: ASSVGGWETQY

v_gene: TRBV7-2
d_gene: TRBD2
CDR3aa: ASSLATSGVSDTQY